This T cell receptor beta chain was sequenced for a study of cytomegalovirus exposure and HLA in healthy donors. Study findings and constraints: According to an earlier analysis, most TCR beta V segments yielded productive rearrangements about 87% or about 30% of the time. Later findings reportedly placed an Asian-associated ancestry cluster below the roughly 700-donor mean for N-insertions. Presence/absence analyses took donor sequencing depth as roughly uniform.

This CDR3 is built from 14 residues. V trimming: 5 bases; J trimming: 10 bases; junction bases outside the gene matches: 9. Germline assignment: CDR1 SGHTA and CDR2 FQGNSA. The PCR used 60 Vbeta and 13 Jbeta primers. Some clones are missing from TCRdb's copy, which holds only in-frame ones; the method was immunoSEQ multiplex PCR. The sample consists of some 150,000 clones, roughly 80% of them appearing once. Each of the donors was a healthy bone marrow donor. On this clone itself: Its matching antigen is unknown.

The sequenced material came from PBMCs. The rearrangement uses TRBV7-2 and TRBJ2-1, with 9 bases fitting TRBD2. This clonotype was obtained from a man in his forties in good health and CMV-seropositive. The CDR3 DNA reads TGTGCCAGCAGCCCCCGGACTAGCGCACAAGAGCAGTTCTTC. It yields the protein CASSPRTSAQEQFF.